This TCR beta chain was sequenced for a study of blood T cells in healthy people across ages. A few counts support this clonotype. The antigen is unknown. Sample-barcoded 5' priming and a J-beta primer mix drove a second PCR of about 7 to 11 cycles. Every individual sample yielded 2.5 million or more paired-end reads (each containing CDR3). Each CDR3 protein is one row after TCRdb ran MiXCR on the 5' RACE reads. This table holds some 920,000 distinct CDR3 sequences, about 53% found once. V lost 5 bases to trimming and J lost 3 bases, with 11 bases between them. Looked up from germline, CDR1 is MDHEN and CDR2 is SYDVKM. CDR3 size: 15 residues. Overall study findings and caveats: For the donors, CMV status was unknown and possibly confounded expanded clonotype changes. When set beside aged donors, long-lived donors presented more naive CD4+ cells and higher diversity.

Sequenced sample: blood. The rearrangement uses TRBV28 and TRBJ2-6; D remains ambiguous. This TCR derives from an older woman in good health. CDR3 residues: CASSAAGFGANVLTF. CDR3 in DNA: TGTGCCAGCAGTGCCGCCGGCTTTGGGGCCAACGTCCTGACTTTC.